These T cell receptor beta chains were read from a single sample in a study of identical twins. TCRdb re-analysed the 5' RACE reads in MiXCR, keeping a single row per CDR3 protein. There are some 270,000 distinct CDR3 sequences in the sample; about 9% occur only once, and 3% lies in the top ten. The sample was also reused in another study, on yellow fever vaccine responses in identical twins.

Sequencing input: CD8+ T cells sorted from blood. These TCRs come from a woman under 30 in good health. Each CDR3 is given with its conserved first and last residue. The order of the fields is clone size, V gene, J gene, CDR3 protein. Size values are once, few and many counts, or a class for expanded clones, and some rows have none.

>few|TRBV20-1|TRBJ2-7
CSAATGGRPIYEQYF
>few|TRBV28|TRBJ2-7
CASSEGGGLDYEQYF
>.|TRBV24-1|TRBJ2-1
CATSADRDPQFF
>few|TRBV4-1|TRBJ2-2
CASSRWAGANTGELFF
>few|TRBV11-2|TRBJ2-4
CASSFRQIPDIQYF
>many|TRBV12-3/TRBV12-4|TRBJ2-1
CASSSGQMGEQFF
>many|TRBV7-9|TRBJ2-2
CASSRRDRPEELFF
>few|TRBV20-1|TRBJ2-6
CSARARGSGANVLTF
>.|TRBV5-1|TRBJ2-1
CASSDTESSSYNEQFF
>few|TRBV5-1|TRBJ2-7
CASSLVGEGPYEQYF
>few|TRBV29-1|TRBJ2-5
CSVEYWDREEETQYF
>.|TRBV7-9|TRBJ1-4
CASSPGTFATNEKLFF
>many|TRBV29-1|TRBJ2-2
CSIWRGGFTGELFF
>.|TRBV29-1|TRBJ2-7
CSVEDTDLRSEQYF
>.|TRBV18|TRBJ2-4
CASSPTALAKNIQYF
>many|TRBV12-3/TRBV12-4|TRBJ2-7
CASQGTLAGGPYEQYF